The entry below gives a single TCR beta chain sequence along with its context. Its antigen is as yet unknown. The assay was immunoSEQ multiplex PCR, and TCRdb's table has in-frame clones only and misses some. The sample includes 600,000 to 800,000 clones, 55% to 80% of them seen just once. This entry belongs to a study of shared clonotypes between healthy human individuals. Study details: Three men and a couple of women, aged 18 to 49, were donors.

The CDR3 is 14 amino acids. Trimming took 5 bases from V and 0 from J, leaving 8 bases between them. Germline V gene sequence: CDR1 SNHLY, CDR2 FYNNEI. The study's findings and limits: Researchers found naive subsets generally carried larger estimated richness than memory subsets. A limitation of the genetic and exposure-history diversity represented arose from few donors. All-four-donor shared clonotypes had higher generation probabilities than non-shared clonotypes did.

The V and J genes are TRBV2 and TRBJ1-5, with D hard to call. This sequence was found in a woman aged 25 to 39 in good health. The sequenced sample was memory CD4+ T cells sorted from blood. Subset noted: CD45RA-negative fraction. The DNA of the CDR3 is TGTGCCAGCAGTAGAAGAGATAGCAATCAGCCCCAGCATTTT. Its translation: CASSRRDSNQPQHF.